The T cell receptor beta chain under discussion was sequenced for a study of blood T cell repertoires in COVID-19. With 1 base removed from V and 6 bases from J, the gap between germline ends came to 10 bases. Germline CDR1 reads SGHTA; CDR2 reads FQGNSA. The CDR3 extends over 13 amino acids. The protocol was immunoSEQ multiplex PCR, while the TCRdb copy is restricted to in-frame clones and leaves out a portion. The repertoire holds 250,000 or so clones, with around four fifths as singletons. This sequence originates from a man aged 45-60 years with acute or convalescent COVID-19. The rearrangement links TRBV7-2 to TRBJ2-7; D call uncertain. The sample comprised peripheral blood. The CDR3 nucleotides are TGTGCCAGCAGCTTAGGGGCGTTGTCCGAGCAGTACTTC. It codes for CASSLGALSEQYF.